A single sample is the source of the 26 T cell receptor beta chains below, sequenced in a study of T cell responses to AZD1222 COVID-19 vaccine (dated by TCRdb to about 2021). The method was the immunoSEQ multiplex PCR assay. Drawn from immuneACCESS, this table holds only the in-frame rearrangements with V and J called that TCRdb kept. Clones are partly lost; checked studies trace under half to an unresolved V gene and leave the rest unexplained. The sample records 79,000 or so clones, over 60% of which are singletons. Of the sample, roughly 29% falls within the top ten clones. The sample's time point label, decoded: about 28 days (+/-7) after the second vaccine dose. The meaning of the sample's treatment or condition label: meningococcal conjugate vaccine given as trial control. The sequences come from peripheral blood, collected 28 days after the second dose of the MenACWY control vaccine. The receptors were gathered from an adult who received the MenACWY meningococcal vaccine as a control.

The V gene is TRBV4-1, the J gene TRBJ2-5; D tentatively fits TRBD1 or TRBD2 (5 bases each). Germline CDR1 MGHRA, CDR2 YSYEKL. Trimming took off 4 bases at V and 5 bases at J, with 17 bases between the two ends. The CDR3 has 15 amino acids. The CDR3 is CASSRAAVRDETQYF. The CDR3 bases are TGCGCCAGCAGCCGCGCCGCAGTTCGGGACGAGACCCAGTACTTC.

DNA of the CDR3: TGTGCCAGCAGTGAAAGAAGCGGGGGAGGGAATGAGCAGTTCTTC. Translating it yields CASSERSGGGNEQFF. V is TRBV2 and J is TRBJ2-1; 8 nucleotides line up with TRBD2. The CDR3 loop spans 15 amino acids. The germline V gene encodes CDR1 SNHLY and CDR2 FYNNEI. V was pared by 2 bases and J by 7 bases, with 7 bases of the junction left unmatched.

CDR3: CASSLSNRVSYGYTF. The DNA of the CDR3 is TGTGCCAGCAGCTTAAGTAACAGGGTGAGCTATGGCTACACCTTC. This chain connects TRBV7-2 to TRBJ1-2, with D perhaps TRBD1 (6 bases). There are 15 residues in the CDR3. Germline CDR1 is SGHTA and CDR2 is FQGNSA. Trimming pared 2 bases from V and 4 bases from J, leaving 14 bases between.

The V and J genes are TRBV30 and TRBJ1-2, with a weak D call TRBD1 (6 bases). Trimming shortened V by 2 bases and J by 4 bases, and 11 bases separated the two germline ends. This CDR3 is 13 amino acids long. Germline-derived CDR1 and CDR2 are GTSNPN and SVGIG (reference sequence). The chain's CDR3 is CAWSPGGAYGYTF. For the CDR3, the DNA is TGTGCCTGGAGTCCCGGGGGCGCCTATGGCTACACCTTC.

This chain uses TRBV15 with TRBJ1-2; 9 nucleotides align to TRBD1. The V gene end was trimmed by 1 base and the J gene end by 6 bases; junction bases not matched to a gene: 3. The CDR3 is made up of 14 amino acids. CDR1 is LNHNV, CDR2 YYDKDF, per germline (reference sequence). CDR3 sequence: CATSRVTGGNGYTF. CDR3 coding DNA: TGTGCCACCAGCAGAGTGACAGGGGGTAATGGCTACACCTTC.

The V and J genes are TRBV6-2 or TRBV6-3 and TRBJ1-6; D is uncertain. The CDR3 contains 15 residues. V lost 3 bases, J lost 6 bases, and 12 bases lay in between. Germline-derived CDR1 and CDR2 are MNHEY and SVGEGT. Here the CDR3 DNA reads TGTGCCAGCAGTTATGGAGGGCTAACTAATTCACCCCTCCACTTT. Translated: CASSYGGLTNSPLHF.

V usage is TRBV4-1 and J usage is TRBJ1-6, with unresolved D. CDR3 length: 18 residues. Germline V gene sequence: CDR1 MGHRA, CDR2 YSYEKL. Trimming cost V 4 bases and J 0 bases, with 16 bases left between them. The CDR3 is CASSPDYPGSSYNSPLHF. CDR3 DNA: TGCGCCAGCAGCCCCGACTATCCGGGGAGCTCCTATAATTCACCCCTCCACTTT.

The CDR3 bases are TGTGCCAGCAGTCTTTCCGGACAGCGATATGGCTACACCTTC. This encodes CASSLSGQRYGYTF. This rearrangement joins TRBV9 to TRBJ1-2; possibly TRBD1 for D (6 bases). Germline assignment: CDR1 SGDLS and CDR2 YYNGEE. The CDR3 covers 14 residues. V was cut by 5 bases and J by 5 bases, with 16 bases left in between.

The genes are TRBV19 and TRBJ1-2; D is possibly TRBD1 (5 bases). The V end was cut by 5 bases, the J end by 0 bases, with 16 bases between. The CDR3 contains 16 residues. From germline, CDR1 is LNHDA and CDR2 SQIVND (reference sequence). The CDR3 is CASSVLQGNTNYGYTF. The CDR3 DNA follows: TGTGCCAGTAGTGTTCTCCAGGGTAACACTAACTATGGCTACACCTTC. Full variable domain (remainder filled in from reference TRBV19 and TRBJ1-2): DGGITQSPKYLFRKEGQNVTLSCEQNLNHDAMYWYRQDPGQGLRLIYYSQIVNDFQKGDIAEGYSVSREKKESFPLTVTSAQKNPTAFYLCASSVLQGNTNYGYTFGSGTRLTVV.

This clone was seen a handful of times. The chain couples TRBV19 to TRBJ1-1; no definite D call. Germline assignment: CDR1 LNHDA and CDR2 SQIVND (reference sequence). V gave up 3 bases and J gave up 6 bases, with 8 bases separating them. CDR3 length: 12 residues. The CDR3 DNA reads as TGTGCCAGTAGTATGCTACGAGCTGAAGCTTTCTTT. Amino acid sequence: CASSMLRAEAFF.

Remarks on this clone: This sample includes further DNA sequences coding for the same CDR3. CDR3 sequence reads: CASSPGNEQFF. As DNA, the CDR3 is TGTGCCAGCAGTCCAGGGAATGAGCAGTTCTTC. The rearrangement uses TRBV12-3 or TRBV12-4 and TRBJ2-1, with a weak D call TRBD1 (5 bases). The CDR3 spans 11 residues. Trimming pared 5 bases from V and 7 bases from J, leaving 6 bases between.

The chain joins TRBV25-1 to TRBJ2-7; 8 nucleotides agree with TRBD2. From germline, CDR1 is MGHDK and CDR2 SYGVNS. The CDR3 has 14 residues. V shed 4 bases, J shed 4 bases, and the junction held 6 bases outside the gene matches. The CDR3 DNA sequence: TGTGCCAGCAGTGCCAGCGGGAGTGTTTACGAGCAGTACTTC. Its protein is CASSASGSVYEQYF.

The V call is TRBV19, the J call TRBJ1-5; D may be TRBD1 (5 bases). Trimming stripped 6 bases from V and 1 base from J, with 10 bases between. This CDR3 has 14 residues. Per germline, CDR1 LNHDA and CDR2 SQIVND (reference sequence). The CDR3 loop is CASRGPSSNQPQHF. CDR3 coding DNA: TGTGCCAGTAGGGGGCCCTCGAGCAATCAGCCCCAGCATTTT.

The J gene is TRBJ1-4, the V gene TRBV9; tentatively, D is TRBD1 (5 bases). Per germline, CDR1 SGDLS and CDR2 YYNGEE. The CDR3 consists of 15 residues. The V end lost 0 bases, the J end lost 6 bases, and 12 bases lay between the germline ends. The CDR3 loop is CASSVEGRLHEKLFF. The CDR3 DNA reads TGTGCCAGCAGCGTAGAGGGACGGCTACATGAAAAACTGTTTTTT.

The CDR3 nucleotides read TGCAGTGCTGTAGGGGTTGAAAAACTGTTTTTT. Amino acid sequence: CSAVGVEKLFF. The chain employs TRBV20-1 and TRBJ1-4; a possible D gene is TRBD1 (5 bases). The V end lost 5 bases, the J end lost 7 bases, and 8 bases lay between the germline ends. The CDR3 spans 11 residues. In germline, CDR1 is DFQATT, CDR2 SNEGSKA (reference sequence).

This chain links TRBV11-1 with TRBJ2-7; D gene unclear. V lost 1 base, J lost 7 bases, and 11 bases lay in between. The CDR3 consists of 13 residues. Germline CDR1 reads SGHAT; CDR2 reads FQDESV (reference sequence). DNA for the CDR3: TGTGCCAGCAGCTTAGATCCCTCTCTGGAGCAGTACTTC. Translated, it gives CASSLDPSLEQYF.

The chain uses TRBV4-3 and TRBJ2-1; no clear D gene. In germline, CDR1 is LGHNA, CDR2 YSLEER. The CDR3 totals 14 residues. V lost 0 bases and J lost 7, with 10 bases in between. Here the CDR3 DNA reads TGCGCCAGCAGCCAAGATAGCAGTAGGAATGAGCAGTTCTTC. This sequence encodes CASSQDSSRNEQFF.

The chain carries TRBV6-5 and TRBJ1-6; weak D call: TRBD1 (5 bases). V was cut by 6 bases and J by 4 bases, with 7 bases left in between. The CDR3 runs 13 residues. Per germline, CDR1 MNHEY and CDR2 SVGAGI. Here the CDR3 reads CASSDRYNSPLHF. The DNA for the CDR3 is TGTGCCAGCAGCGACAGATATAATTCACCCCTCCACTTT.

The V gene is TRBV6-1, the J gene TRBJ1-2; D gene ambiguous. This CDR3 is 14 amino acids long. Germline V gives CDR1 MNHNS, CDR2 SASEGT. The V end was cut by 6 bases, the J end by 3 bases, with 14 bases between. The CDR3 nucleotides are TGTGCCAGCAGACCTTCGATGGTAGACTATGGCTACACCTTC. Amino acids: CASRPSMVDYGYTF.

This rearrangement joins TRBV6-1 to TRBJ2-2; 11 bases match TRBD2. The CDR3 sequence is 16 residues long. Germline V gene sequence: CDR1 MNHNS, CDR2 SASEGT. Trimming removed 4 bases from V and 5 bases from J; junction bases left unmatched: 6. This chain's CDR3 is CASSATSGSVTGELFF. In DNA form, the CDR3 reads TGTGCCAGCAGTGCAACTAGCGGGAGTGTTACCGGGGAGCTGTTTTTT.

V gene TRBV11-2 combines with J gene TRBJ2-1; no clear D gene. This CDR3 comprises 11 residues. Germline V CDR1 and CDR2: SGHAT, FQNNGV. Trimming removed 4 bases from V and 10 bases from J, with 8 bases in between. DNA for the CDR3: TGTGCCAGCAGCTCATTAGGGGAGCAGTTCTTC. Protein sequence: CASSSLGEQFF.

V gene TRBV5-6 combines with J gene TRBJ2-3; D ambiguous. Germline assignment: CDR1 SGHDT and CDR2 YYEEEE. CDR3 length equals 14 residues. V shed 4 bases and J shed 5 bases, with 14 bases lying between them. The CDR3 coding sequence is TGTGCCAGCAGCCCATCTCTATTGTTAGATACGCAGTATTTT. The encoded protein is CASSPSLLLDTQYF. The variable domain in full, with the rest retrieved from reference TRBV5-6 and TRBJ2-3, is DAGVTQSPTHLIKTRGQQVTLRCSPKSGHDTVSWYQQALGQGPQFIFQYYEEEERQRGNFPDRFSGHQFPNYSSELNVNALLLGDSALYLCASSPSLLLDTQYFGPGTRLTVL.

The gene calls are TRBV7-8 and TRBJ1-3; D remains unclear. CDR1 is SGHVS and CDR2 is FQNEAQ in the germline V gene. The CDR3 extends over 12 amino acids. The V end was cut by 5 bases, the J end by 4 bases, with 6 bases between. CDR3 in amino acids: CASSPEGNTIYF. In DNA form, the CDR3 reads TGTGCCAGCAGCCCGGAAGGAAACACCATATATTTT. Together with reference TRBV7-8 and TRBJ1-3, the CDR3 gives the full variable domain: GAGVSQSPRYKVAKRGQDVALRCDPISGHVSLFWYQQALGQGPEFLTYFQNEAQLDKSGLPSDRFFAERPEGSVSTLKIQRTQQEDSAVYLCASSPEGNTIYFGEGSWLTVV.

J is TRBJ1-5 and V is TRBV28; D is possibly TRBD1 (5 bases). Germline CDR1 MDHEN, CDR2 SYDVKM. V lost 8 bases, J lost 5 bases, and 16 bases lay in between. CDR3 length: 14 residues. CDR3 in DNA: TGTGCCAGCTCTGCGCCGGGGGGACATCAGCCCCAGCATTTT. It yields the protein CASSAPGGHQPQHF.

The V call is TRBV2, the J call TRBJ1-2; the D is unclear. The V and J ends lost 3 bases and 8 bases respectively, with 10 bases between them. CDR3 length: 12 residues. Germline CDR1 SNHLY, CDR2 FYNNEI. The CDR3 is CASSEEGLGYTF. CDR3 nucleotide sequence: TGTGCCAGCAGTGAGGAGGGTCTGGGCTACACCTTC.

V usage is TRBV5-1 and J usage is TRBJ1-1; D is unclear. Trimming removed 4 bases from V and 0 bases from J, with 16 bases in between. From germline, CDR1 is SGHRS and CDR2 YFSETQ. The CDR3 length is 16 residues. CDR3: CASSPEDGLLNTEAFF. The CDR3 nucleotides read TGCGCCAGCAGCCCGGAGGACGGGCTTCTGAACACTGAAGCTTTCTTT. Full variable domain (remainder filled in from reference TRBV5-1 and TRBJ1-1): KAGVTQTPRYLIKTRGQQVTLSCSPISGHRSVSWYQQTPGQGLQFLFEYFSETQRNKGNFPGRFSGRQFSNSRSEMNVSTLELGDSALYLCASSPEDGLLNTEAFFGQGTRLTVV.